The clone carrying this T cell receptor beta chain was picked up a small number of times. Its target is unknown. This sample was taken from a study of graft-versus-host responses after intestinal transplantation. Only in-frame clones appear in the TCRdb table, and some are missing; sequencing was by immunoSEQ multiplex PCR. This sample yields roughly 90,000 clones, of which around 90% are seen a single time; more than 0.25% belongs to the top ten. The TCR comes from a human donor who was the organ donor for an intestinal transplant. The sample in question was unstimulated CD4+ T cells sorted from spleen or lymph node cells, obtained before transplant.

CDR3: CASSPSGGGYTF. The CDR3 DNA sequence: TGTGCCAGCAGCCCCTCGGGGGGAGGCTACACCTTC. The chain joins TRBV6-7 to TRBJ1-2, with D perhaps TRBD1 (5 bases). TRBV6-7 is treated as an ORF (open reading frame) with a function not yet certain. The CDR3 extends over 12 amino acids. Trimming pared 6 bases from V and 8 bases from J, leaving 13 bases between.